This T cell receptor (beta chain) was sequenced in a study of beta chain features in type 1 diabetes (dated by TCRdb to the late 2010s). About the full investigation: Mean age, gender distribution, total cell number and subset yield did not differ between patients and healthy donors. The study compared the TCRB repertoires of sorted circulating CD4+ T cell subsets in recently diagnosed type 1 diabetes patients with those in matched healthy donors. Whereas all 30 or so donors provided naive and central memory subsets, regulatory and stem cell-like memory subsets were isolated from just 8 patients and about eight healthy donors. Across all samples, roughly 110,000,000 sorted cells were examined, and cell number per subset correlated strongly with RNA yield.

Regarding this clone: This receptor's antigen is unknown. No much larger clonotype is one base removed from it; base qualities were not supplied.

Study-wide conclusions, independent of this receptor: Only small numbers of individuals were included in the HLA sub-analyses, which left unresolved whether HLA type had any influence on TCRB rearrangement. Shorter templates might have been favored by PCR, but patient and control samples were amplified and corrected together, so both groups would have been affected equally by any skew. Type 1 diabetes patients showed a moderate but significant shortening of TCRB CDR3 length in all four CD4+ subsets. Naive, central memory and regulatory TCRB repertoires appeared to be more similar among patients than among healthy donors. Because cDNA rather than genomic DNA was sequenced, highly expressing activated cells could have been over-represented, although no difference in activation and CD3 levels was found between groups. At VDJ recombination sites, patients with type 1 diabetes made fewer insertions and deleted more nucleotides, a pattern implying thymic rearrangement abnormalities.

From each donor, a single peripheral blood sample of around 0.12 L on average was drawn into heparinised tubes. Using a panel that included CD45RO, CCR7, CD25, CD127, CD95 and CD27, naive, central memory, regulatory and stem cell-like memory CD4+ T cells were sorted on a BD FACSAria II. Every sorted population had a purity above 95%. PBMCs were isolated right away by Lymphoprep density gradient centrifugation and were stained directly, without culture. To minimize batch effects, samples were stained and sorted in pairs, one healthy donor with one patient per experiment. The entire amount of isolated RNA was reverse transcribed using the High Capacity cDNA Reverse Transcription Kit, so the sequenced TCRB transcripts were expressed ones. Naive, central memory and regulatory T cell samples underwent deep immunoSEQ sequencing, averaging about 3.57 million total reads per sample. Sorted cells were lysed in RLT buffer, and RNA was extracted using DNase-treated RNeasy Micro or Mini kits according to cell number. Each cell subset was processed separately to prevent cross-contamination, with patient and healthy donor samples processed together. The immunoSEQ multiplex PCR was used to amplify TCRB sequences from cDNA, generating 87-bp fragments that spanned the CDR3 region. Sequencing of the amplicons was performed on the Illumina HiSeq platform. On the authors' methods: PCR bias was corrected computationally using synthetic template baselines, and reads within Hamming distance 2 were collapsed, with unmergeable singletons discarded. By aligning reads against IMGT, V, D and J genes, CDR3 length, and insertions or deletions at six rearrangement sites were assigned. Within each subset, clonotype counts were normalized to the number of sorted cells before true diversity and Gini coefficients were calculated with the tcR R package. The overlap coefficient, calculated on TCRB nucleotide sequences, was used to measure repertoire sharing. Out-of-frame TCRB sequences from naive cells were analyzed as a proxy for the pre-selection repertoire. TCRdb limited this immuneACCESS table to in-frame rearrangements with V and J called. A share of clones is missing; checked studies link under half to unresolved V genes, and the rest is unexplained. V and J calls and clone size are copied from that table; D and trimming were computed from the DNA. Here the sample has hundreds of thousands of clones; roughly 15% occur a single time. The leading ten clones occupy more than 0.08% of the sample.

CDR1 and CDR2 were assigned from the germline V gene as SGHTA and FQGNSA. Including the terminal cysteine and phenylalanine, the CDR3 comprises 11 residues. Just the 33-base CDR3 DNA is kept, in frame starting at base 1. V loses 5 bases of germline sequence and J loses 7 bases, and the interval between the two ends is 8 bases. The rearrangement joined TRBV7-2 to TRBJ1-1; there is no confident call for the D gene. Sequenced sample: naive CD4+ T cells from blood. The cell subset or site label, as the study defines it: true naive CD4+ T cells. This TCR derives from a man younger than 35 in good health. The base sequence is TGTGCCAGCAGCAGTGTTAATGAAGCTTTCTTT. This encodes CASSSVNEAFF.